This T cell receptor beta chain was captured in a study of T cells in Graves' hyperthyroidism and ophthalmopathy. This CDR3 is 11 amino acids long. Germline-derived CDR1 and CDR2 are DFQATT and SNEGSKA (reference sequence). The sample holds many counts of this clonotype. RNA transcripts provided the source from which TCR beta CDR3 regions were amplified. Primed by the HTBI set, a first-round RT-PCR was run on the TCR CDR3. TCRdb reanalysed the multiplex PCR reads using MiXCR and keeps one entry per CDR3 protein. Among around 300,000 distinct CDR3 sequences listed, around 15% were seen once. The receptor was derived from a woman aged 40 to 50 with Graves' hyperthyroidism. The chain recombines TRBV20-1 with TRBJ2-3; weak D call: TRBD1 (6 bases). Sequencing was performed on blood. CDR3 sequence (DNA): TGCAGCGGACAGAGCACAGATACGCAGTATTTT. Amino acid sequence: CSGQSTDTQYF.